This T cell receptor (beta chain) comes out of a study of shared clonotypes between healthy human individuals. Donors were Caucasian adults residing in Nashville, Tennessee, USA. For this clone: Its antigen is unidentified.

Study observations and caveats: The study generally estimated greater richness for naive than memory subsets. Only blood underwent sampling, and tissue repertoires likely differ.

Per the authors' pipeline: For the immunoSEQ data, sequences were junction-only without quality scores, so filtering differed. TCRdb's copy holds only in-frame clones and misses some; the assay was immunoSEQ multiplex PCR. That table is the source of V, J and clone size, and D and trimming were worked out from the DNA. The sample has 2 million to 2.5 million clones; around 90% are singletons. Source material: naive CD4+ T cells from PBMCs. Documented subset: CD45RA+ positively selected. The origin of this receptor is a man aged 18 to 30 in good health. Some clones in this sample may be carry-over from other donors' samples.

CDR3 sequence reads: CASSNPGGAEAFF. The CDR3 bases are TGCGCCAGCAGCAACCCGGGAGGGGCTGAAGCTTTCTTT. The chain recombines TRBV5-1 with TRBJ1-1, with TRBD1 as a possible D gene (5 bases). CDR3 length: 13 amino acids. The V and J ends lost 4 bases and 6 bases respectively, with 13 bases between them. Germline assignment: CDR1 SGHRS and CDR2 YFSETQ.